One sample yielded the 22 T cell receptor beta chains listed below, sequenced in a study of shared T cell receptors in the human thymus. Sequencing used immunoSEQ multiplex PCR; TCRdb keeps in-frame clones, though not all of them. The sample consists of hundreds of thousands of clones, roughly 90% of them appearing once. These data are also associated with another study on human thymus T cells.

The sequenced material came from thymocytes. The receptors here all came from a boy in the first two years of life with a congenital heart defect.

V gene TRBV25-1 combines with J gene TRBJ2-1, with 12 positions matching TRBD2. Germline V gene sequence: CDR1 MGHDK, CDR2 SYGVNS. The CDR3 is made up of 16 amino acids. Germline trimming cut 1 base from V and 8 bases from J; bases unmatched to any gene: 6. The CDR3 bases are TGTGCCAGCAGTGAATCTGGACTAGCGGGACTCGATGAGCAGTTCTTC. Its protein product is CASSESGLAGLDEQFF. Drawing the rest from reference TRBV25-1 and TRBJ2-1, the complete variable domain is EADIYQTPRYLVIGTGKKITLECSQTMGHDKMYWYQQDPGMELHLIHYSYGVNSTEKGDLSSESTVSRIRTEHFPLTLESARPSHTSQYLCASSESGLAGLDEQFFGPGTRLTVL.

This chain links TRBV5-6 with TRBJ2-1; D not resolved. The CDR3 contains 18 residues. Germline V gene data show CDR1 as SGHDT and CDR2 as YYEEEE. The V gene lost 0 bases and the J gene lost 0 bases, with 16 bases spanning the gap. DNA for the CDR3: TGTGCCAGCAGCTTGGGGCCAATTCCCTGGAGCTCCTACAATGAGCAGTTCTTC. Its translation: CASSLGPIPWSSYNEQFF.

The chain has TRBV4-2 and TRBJ2-3; no reliable D call. CDR1 LGHNA and CDR2 YNFKEQ come from the germline V gene. The CDR3 consists of 15 residues. V was clipped by 2 bases and J by 4 bases, with 13 bases between them. The CDR3 DNA sequence: TGTGCCAGCAGCCAACACTCCGACTCGTCAGATACGCAGTATTTT. Translated, it gives CASSQHSDSSDTQYF.

For this clone: One end of the junction is discordant with germline, which a read error may explain. J is TRBJ2-1 and V is TRBV4-3; 11 bases are a match to TRBD2. Germline V lookup: CDR1 LGHNA, CDR2 YSLEER. The CDR3 has 22 residues. The CDR3 spells CASRQDHHPTSGERSTYNEQFF. The CDR3, as DNA: TGCGCCAGCAGACAAGACCACCACCCGACTAGCGGGGAGCGCTCTACCTACAATGAGCAGTTCTTC.

V usage is TRBV28 and J usage is TRBJ2-7; 8 bases are shared with TRBD2. Germline CDR1 MDHEN, CDR2 SYDVKM. V dropped 4 bases and J dropped 3; count of bases not matched to a gene: 11. This CDR3 region has 16 residues. This chain's CDR3 is CASSSPGGPICYEQYF. The CDR3 DNA is TGTGCCAGCAGTTCCCCGGGAGGGCCAATATGCTACGAGCAGTACTTC.

V gene TRBV19 combines with J gene TRBJ1-3, with D unresolved. V was shortened by 7 bases and J by 1 base, with 11 bases between the two germline ends. CDR1 is LNHDA, CDR2 SQIVND, per germline (reference sequence). The CDR3 sequence is 14 residues long. The CDR3 DNA sequence: TGTGCCAGTAAGGCAGGCCTTTCTGGAAACACCATATATTTT. Translation: CASKAGLSGNTIYF.

The V gene is TRBV14, the J gene TRBJ2-1, with 8 bases fitting TRBD2. The germline V gene encodes CDR1 SGHDN and CDR2 FVKESK. The CDR3 length is 16 residues. The V segment lost 1 base and the J segment 9 bases; nucleotides outside the gene matches: 11. The CDR3: CASSQVRGLAGIEQFF. The CDR3 DNA sequence: TGTGCCAGCAGCCAAGTTCGTGGACTAGCCGGGATTGAGCAGTTCTTC.

The V gene is TRBV19, the J gene TRBJ2-1; D call uncertain. Per germline, CDR1 LNHDA and CDR2 SQIVND (reference sequence). With 3 bases removed from V and 7 bases from J, the gap between germline ends came to 13 bases. The CDR3 has 14 amino acids. CDR3 loop: CASSIQTGPNEQFF. The CDR3 DNA sequence: TGTGCCAGTAGTATTCAGACTGGTCCAAATGAGCAGTTCTTC. Full variable domain (outside the CDR3, taken from reference TRBV19 and TRBJ2-1): DGGITQSPKYLFRKEGQNVTLSCEQNLNHDAMYWYRQDPGQGLRLIYYSQIVNDFQKGDIAEGYSVSREKKESFPLTVTSAQKNPTAFYLCASSIQTGPNEQFFGPGTRLTVL.

The chain uses TRBV4-1 and TRBJ2-7; a weak D match, TRBD1 (5 bases). The CDR3 has 16 amino acids. CDR1 is MGHRA, CDR2 YSYEKL, per germline. Trimming left V 0 bases short and J 5 bases short, with 17 bases between. The CDR3 coding sequence is TGCGCCAGCAGCCAAGATTATGGGGCCCCAGTCCACGAGCAGTACTTC. Translated, it gives CASSQDYGAPVHEQYF.

The chain is built from TRBV11-2 and TRBJ1-2, with TRBD1 identical over 10 bases. Germline-derived CDR1 and CDR2 are SGHAT and FQNNGV. CDR3 length: 15 residues. V shed 6 bases and J 2 bases; nucleotides not matched to a gene: 6. The CDR3 spells CASSLPGQGNYGYTF. CDR3 coding DNA: TGTGCCAGCAGTCTCCCGGGACAGGGGAACTATGGCTACACCTTC. The variable domain in full, completed from reference TRBV11-2 and TRBJ1-2, reads EAGVAQSPRYKIIEKRQSVAFWCNPISGHATLYWYQQILGQGPKLLIQFQNNGVVDDSQLPKDRFSAERLKGVDSTLKIQPAKLEDSAVYLCASSLPGQGNYGYTFGSGTRLTVV.

The chain combines TRBV6-1 with TRBJ2-5; D is possibly TRBD1 (7 bases). Trimming stripped 8 bases from V and 2 bases from J, with 12 bases between. Germline V lookup: CDR1 MNHNS, CDR2 SASEGT. The CDR3 length is 13 residues. In nucleotides, the CDR3 is TGTGCCAGCGCCAGGGGGGATCAAGAGACCCAGTACTTC. This translates into CASARGDQETQYF.

The chain recombines TRBV18 with TRBJ1-3; D ambiguous. Germline loops: CDR1 KGHSH, CDR2 LQKENI. The CDR3 contains 16 residues. Trimming removed 2 bases from V and 0 bases from J, with 11 bases in between. The CDR3 DNA sequence: TGTGCCAGCTCACCAGGCGGCGGCTCCTCTGGAAACACCATATATTTT. Protein: CASSPGGGSSGNTIYF.

This chain connects TRBV4-3 to TRBJ1-2; the D is unclear. V lost 1 base and J 4 bases, leaving 10 bases between the germline ends. The germline V gene has CDR1 LGHNA and CDR2 YSLEER. The CDR3 totals 14 residues. The CDR3 DNA sequence: TGCGCCAGCAGCCAAGTTACTAGTGGCTATGGCTACACCTTC. It yields the protein CASSQVTSGYGYTF.

V and J are TRBV6-6 and TRBJ2-1; tentative D call: TRBD2 (5 bases). The CDR3 has 15 residues. Trimming removed 6 bases from V and 8 bases from J, with 20 bases in between. Germline-derived CDR1 and CDR2 are MNHNY and SVGAGI (reference sequence). CDR3: CASRPADWELDEQFF. DNA for the CDR3: TGTGCCAGCAGGCCGGCGGACTGGGAGCTCGATGAGCAGTTCTTC.

V usage is TRBV11-2 and J usage is TRBJ2-7, with 11 bases fitting TRBD1. J lost 4 bases, V lost 1 base, and 3 bases had no gene match. The CDR3 has 15 residues. Germline CDR1 SGHAT, CDR2 FQNNGV. The CDR3 nucleotides read TGTGCCAGCAGCTTAGCGGACAGGGGGCCTTACGAGCAGTACTTC. Residues: CASSLADRGPYEQYF.

This clone showed up just once. The rearrangement joins TRBV27 to TRBJ2-7, with D possibly being TRBD1 (6 bases). The CDR3 sequence is 13 residues long. From germline, CDR1 is MNHEY and CDR2 SMNVEV (reference sequence). Trimming stripped 2 bases from V and 8 bases from J, with 13 bases between. The CDR3 bases are TGTGCCAGCAGTTTAAGGGGGTTCGTTAAGCAGTACTTC. Encoded protein: CASSLRGFVKQYF.

V usage is TRBV18 and J usage is TRBJ1-3; unclear D gene. V was clipped by 6 bases and J by 4 bases, with 13 bases between them. The CDR3 consists of 14 residues. Per germline, CDR1 KGHSH and CDR2 LQKENI. This CDR3 is CASSHPDQGNTIYF. The CDR3, as DNA: TGTGCCAGCTCGCACCCCGATCAGGGAAACACCATATATTTT.

This rearrangement joins TRBV21-1 to TRBJ2-7; the table's D call, TRBD1, was not checked against the DNA. TRBV21-1 is a pseudogene. The CDR3 covers 16 residues. Here the CDR3 reads CASSSIGQGVMYEQYF. The CDR3 DNA is TGTGCCAGCAGCTCCATAGGACAGGGGGTCATGTACGAGCAGTACTTC.

J is TRBJ1-1 and V is TRBV4-1, with D uncertain. This CDR3 spans 14 amino acids. Between the trimmed V and J ends, which lost 0 bases and 6 bases, there was a span of 11 bases. Germline CDR1 reads MGHRA; CDR2 reads YSYEKL. Here the CDR3 reads CASSQDRQAPEAFF. The CDR3 bases are TGCGCCAGCAGCCAAGATCGGCAGGCCCCTGAAGCTTTCTTT.

In its sample, this clone was seen once. The chain carries TRBV7-9 and TRBJ2-5; 9 bases align to TRBD1. The CDR3 totals 15 residues. The germline V gene encodes CDR1 SEHNR and CDR2 FQNEAQ (reference sequence). V dropped 4 bases and J dropped 5; count of bases not matched to a gene: 8. CDR3 DNA sequence: TGTGCCAGCAGCTCATTGGGGACAGGGCGGGAGACCCAGTACTTC. This encodes CASSSLGTGRETQYF.

The rearrangement links TRBV28 to TRBJ2-1; TRBD2 agrees at 7 bases. The CDR3 consists of 16 residues. Germline V gene lookup returns CDR1 MDHEN and CDR2 SYDVKM. V trimming: 6 bases; J trimming: 6 bases; junction bases outside the gene matches: 14. The CDR3 spells CASSRAGRERGNEQFF. The CDR3 coding sequence is TGTGCCAGCAGCCGGGCGGGGCGGGAGAGGGGCAATGAGCAGTTCTTC.

This chain links TRBV29-1 with TRBJ2-7; the match to TRBD1 covers 8 bases. The germline V gene encodes CDR1 SQVTM and CDR2 ANQGSEA. J was trimmed by 2 bases and V by 5 bases; bases with no gene match: 8. There are 14 residues in the CDR3. The CDR3 region has the DNA TGCAGCGTTAACAGGGGGGTAGGGCCCTACGAGCAGTACTTC. Protein product: CSVNRGVGPYEQYF.